The 15 T cell receptor beta chains below all came from one sample that was sequenced in a study of CD8+CD57+ T cells in acquired aplastic anemia. Only patients with CD8+CD57+ cell expansion on flow cytometry were chosen for sequencing. The template used for profiling TCR beta VDJ and CDR3 was genomic DNA. TCRdb re-called the reads with MiXCR, one entry per CDR3 protein. Of 180,000 or so distinct CDR3 sequences detected, 45% to 55% appear once; the ten largest clones hold 1.1%. The specimen sequenced was sorted CD4+, CD8+, or CD8+CD57+ T cells (not recorded which) from PBMCs. Source of these receptors: a human donor with aplastic anemia.

This rearrangement joins TRBV7-2 to TRBJ2-2, with D possibly matching TRBD1 (5 bases). The ends were cut back, 2 bases at V and 5 bases at J, with 12 bases in the middle. The CDR3 contains 15 residues. The germline V gene has CDR1 SGHTA and CDR2 FQGNSA. CDR3 amino acids: CASSLRGAGTGELFF. CDR3 bases: TGTGCCAGCAGCTTAAGGGGCGCAGGGACCGGGGAGCTGTTTTTT.

The chain employs TRBV25-1 and TRBJ1-1; 9 bases match TRBD1. Germline V CDR1 and CDR2: MGHDK, SYGVNS. CDR3 size: 15 residues. V was clipped by 7 bases and J by 5 bases; unmatched bases: 11. This CDR3 is CASTSDRQGGTEAFF. The CDR3 nucleotides read TGTGCCAGCACCTCCGACAGACAGGGGGGTACTGAAGCTTTCTTT.

This clonotype was observed at least ten times. J is TRBJ1-3 and V is TRBV7-9; D not certain. The germline V gene has CDR1 SEHNR and CDR2 FQNEAQ (reference sequence). The CDR3 spans 11 residues. V was trimmed by 7 bases and J by 3 bases, leaving 4 bases between them. As DNA, the CDR3 is TGTGCCAGCATTAGTGGAAACACCATATATTTT. This codes for CASISGNTIYF.

This clonotype was picked up many times. The chain links TRBV7-2 to TRBJ2-7; 16 nucleotides line up with TRBD2. This CDR3 comprises 17 residues. From germline, CDR1 is SGHTA and CDR2 FQGNSA. Trimming at V came to 3 bases and at J to 5 bases, leaving 7 bases not matched to a gene. The CDR3, as DNA: TGTGCCAGCAGCTTTGCGGGACTAGCGGGGGGGCTAAACGAGCAGTACTTC. Translation gives CASSFAGLAGGLNEQYF.

This clonotype was observed many times. The rearrangement joins TRBV7-2 to TRBJ2-3; TRBD2 matches 9 bases. From germline, CDR1 is SGHTA and CDR2 FQGNSA. J gave up 2 bases and V 3 bases, and 6 bases lay outside the gene matches. The length of the CDR3 is 16 residues. The DNA for the CDR3 is TGTGCCAGCAGCTTGTTTGCGGGGGGGGCCACAGATACGCAGTATTTT. Translated: CASSLFAGGATDTQYF.

With respect to this clonotype: A much larger clonotype is one base distant, so this may be a read error. The final CDR3 position lacks the conserved phenylalanine or tryptophan, pointing to a likely read error. The chain is built from TRBV5-6 and TRBJ1-1; TRBD1 matches at 7 bases. Germline CDR1 SGHDT, CDR2 YYEEEE. This CDR3 comprises 14 residues. J was trimmed by 6 bases and V by 3 bases; bases with no gene match: 8. The CDR3 sequence is CASSWWEGGAEAFL. Here the CDR3 DNA reads TGTGCCAGCAGCTGGTGGGAAGGGGGCGCTGAAGCTTTCCTT.

This clonotype was counted at least ten times. The chain joins TRBV20-1 to TRBJ2-3; perhaps TRBD2 as D (6 bases). The CDR3 is made up of 17 amino acids. Trimming pared 1 base from V and 2 bases from J, leaving 19 bases between. The germline CDR1 and CDR2 sequences are DFQATT and SNEGSKA (reference sequence). Here the CDR3 DNA reads TGCAGTGCTAGAGCAGGTCTTGGGTTGCGGGACACAGATACGCAGTATTTT. Translated: CSARAGLGLRDTDTQYF.

This clonotype was recorded many times. The chain employs TRBV5-4 and TRBJ2-1; D is unresolved. CDR1 and CDR2 from the germline V gene are SGHNT and YYREEE (reference sequence). With 5 bases removed from V and 4 bases from J, the gap between germline ends came to 13 bases. This CDR3 spans 14 amino acids. This CDR3 is CASRSPLPYNEQFF. CDR3 bases: TGTGCCAGCAGGAGCCCCCTCCCATACAATGAGCAGTTCTTC.

As regards this clonotype: This may come from a read error, since a much larger clone is one base off. The rearrangement joins TRBV12-3 or TRBV12-4 to TRBJ1-1; 7 bases map to TRBD1. The CDR3 runs to 13 residues. CDR3 sequence reads: CACSPQTGTIAFF. The CDR3 DNA is TGTGCCTGCAGCCCCCAGACAGGGACTATTGCTTTCTTT.

This clonotype was picked up many times. The chain employs TRBV12-3 or TRBV12-4 and TRBJ1-2; D possibly corresponds to TRBD1 (5 bases). The CDR3 has 13 amino acids. V lost 4 bases to trimming and J lost 7 bases, with 13 bases between them. The CDR3 reads CASSSRQGTGYTF. The CDR3 region has the DNA TGTGCCAGCAGTTCCCGGCAGGGCACTGGCTACACCTTC.

This clonotype occurred many times. The V and J genes are TRBV19 and TRBJ2-7; D is possibly TRBD1 (6 bases). The CDR3 length is 15 residues. CDR1 and CDR2 from the germline V gene are LNHDA and SQIVND (reference sequence). V lost 3 bases to trimming and J lost 2 bases, with 14 bases between them. The CDR3 reads CASSIPGQLPYEQYF. The CDR3 nucleotides read TGTGCCAGTAGTATCCCCGGACAGCTTCCCTACGAGCAGTACTTC.

This chain uses TRBV5-4 with TRBJ1-2; 10 nucleotides agree with TRBD1. Germline V gene data show CDR1 as SGHNT and CDR2 as YYREEE (reference sequence). This CDR3 spans 14 amino acids. Trimming took 4 bases from V and 4 from J; bases not matched to a gene: 4. CDR3 in DNA: TGTGCCAGCAGCCGGGGACAGGGGAGCTATGGCTACACCTTC. It translates to CASSRGQGSYGYTF.

This clonotype was recorded at least ten times. The chain carries TRBV5-1 and TRBJ2-2; D call uncertain. V was clipped by 3 bases and J by 6 bases, with 3 bases between them. CDR3 length: 11 amino acids. CDR1 SGHRS and CDR2 YFSETQ come from the germline V gene. As DNA, the CDR3 is TGCGCCAGCAGCTCGGCCGGGGAGCTGTTTTTT. The encoded protein is CASSSAGELFF.

The chain carries TRBV3-1 and TRBJ1-4, with D possibly TRBD1 on 5 matching bases. V shed 4 bases and J shed 6 bases, with 15 bases lying between them. CDR3 size: 15 residues. CDR1 is LGHDT and CDR2 is YNNKEL in the germline V gene (reference sequence). DNA of the CDR3: TGTGCCAGCAGCCCCAAGACAGAGGGACATGAAAAACTGTTTTTT. It yields the protein CASSPKTEGHEKLFF.

The chain is built from TRBV2 and TRBJ1-5, with TRBD1 identical over 11 bases. Per the germline V gene, CDR1 is SNHLY and CDR2 is FYNNEI. Trimming took 6 bases from V and 6 from J; bases not matched to a gene: 4. The CDR3 is 14 amino acids. CDR3 DNA: TGTGCCAGCAGGGGGACAGGGGGTGTTCAGCCCCAGCATTTT. Translation: CASRGTGGVQPQHF.